Included here is one T cell receptor beta chain sequence, with context. This sample is drawn from a study of blood T cell repertoires in COVID-19. Study-level information: Donors in the United States, Italy and Spain gave samples during acute or convalescent COVID-19. In each case, the material was cDNA or gDNA derived from T cells, B-cell-depleted T cells, or PBMCs.

Seattle participants joined during active infection and were tracked over time. As originally analysed: Reference gene primer amplification in the assay estimated nucleated cell counts. Generated by immunoSEQ multiplex PCR, the TCRdb table keeps only in-frame clones and is missing some. V, J and clone size reflect that table, while D and trimming were determined from the DNA. The sample yields over 200,000 clones, 75% to 95% seen once. The TCR sequence derives from a young adult with COVID-19, enrolled during active disease. Material for sequencing was peripheral blood.

CDR3 in DNA: TGTGCCAGCAGTGAATGGGGCAGCCTAGATGTCTACACCTTC. Its translation is CASSEWGSLDVYTF. The rearrangement uses TRBV25-1 and TRBJ1-2, with a possible D match to TRBD1 (5 bases). Per germline, CDR1 MGHDK and CDR2 SYGVNS. The CDR3 contains 14 residues. V gave up 1 base and J gave up 10 bases, with 16 bases separating them.